These 23 T cell receptor beta chains share one sample of origin, sequenced in a study of OX40 agonist ivuxolimab in advanced cancers. Assay used: immunoSEQ multiplex PCR; TCRdb lists only in-frame clones, some missing. This sample yields some 70,000 clones, of which roughly 88% are seen a single time; roughly 7.8% belongs to the top ten. The sequenced sample was CD4+ or CD8+ T cells sorted from blood, obtained in a trial of the OX40 agonist ivuxolimab. Every receptor here comes from an adult with an advanced solid tumor such as melanoma, head and neck, liver or kidney cancer.

The chain links TRBV28 to TRBJ1-3; D gene ambiguous. The germline gives CDR1 MDHEN, CDR2 SYDVKM. The length of the CDR3 is 15 residues. V was shortened by 5 bases and J by 0 bases, with 11 bases between the two germline ends. CDR3 nucleotide sequence: TGTGCCAGCAGTAGGAGCCCTAGCTCTGGAAACACCATATATTTT. This gives the protein CASSRSPSSGNTIYF.

The genes are TRBV11-2 and TRBJ1-2, with D unresolved. CDR1 and CDR2 from the germline V gene are SGHAT and FQNNGV. Trimming left V 2 bases short and J 3 bases short, with 10 bases between. There are 14 residues in the CDR3. Here the CDR3 DNA reads TGTGCCAGCAGCTTAAGGCAGGCTTACTATGGCTACACCTTC. Encoded protein: CASSLRQAYYGYTF.

The V and J genes are TRBV30 and TRBJ1-1, with D possibly being TRBD1 (6 bases). The CDR3 extends over 15 amino acids. Deletions cut 3 bases from V and 6 bases from J, with 20 bases between. Germline-derived CDR1 and CDR2 are GTSNPN and SVGIG (reference sequence). CDR3: CAWRNRVVIYAEAFF. DNA for the CDR3: TGTGCCTGGAGGAACAGGGTAGTCATTTACGCTGAAGCTTTCTTT.

This chain joins TRBV5-4 and TRBJ2-1, with 7 bases aligning to TRBD1. V was pared by 3 bases and J by 8 bases, with 5 bases of the junction left unmatched. There are 13 residues in the CDR3. From germline, CDR1 is SGHNT and CDR2 YYREEE (reference sequence). The CDR3 DNA is TGTGCCAGCAGCTATGACAGGGATGATGAGCAGTTCTTC. The encoded protein is CASSYDRDDEQFF.

J is TRBJ2-2 and V is TRBV6-1; possible D gene TRBD2, 6 bases. The CDR3 loop spans 14 amino acids. V lost 7 bases to trimming and J lost 6 bases, with 15 bases between them. In germline, CDR1 is MNHNS, CDR2 SASEGT. The CDR3 loop reads CASTEEGFSGELFF. The CDR3 DNA reads as TGTGCCAGCACCGAGGAGGGGTTTTCCGGGGAGCTGTTTTTT.

CDR3: CAWSRRVSSGNTIYF. The CDR3, as DNA: TGTGCCTGGAGTAGAAGGGTGAGCTCTGGAAACACCATATATTTT. V is TRBV30 and J is TRBJ1-3; D uncertain. The CDR3 is made up of 15 amino acids. In germline, CDR1 is GTSNPN, CDR2 SVGIG (reference sequence). Trimming cost V 2 bases and J 0 bases, with 11 bases left between them.

V gene TRBV7-2 combines with J gene TRBJ1-5; D not resolved. Germline V lookup: CDR1 SGHTA, CDR2 FQGNSA. The ends were cut back, 5 bases at V and 4 bases at J, with 9 bases in the middle. The CDR3 length is 13 residues. The CDR3 coding sequence is TGTGCCAGCAGCACTCAGCAAAATCAGCCCCAGCATTTT. Protein sequence: CASSTQQNQPQHF.

A remark on this clone: Other DNA sequences in the sample encode the same CDR3. This chain joins TRBV19 and TRBJ2-7; D not certain. CDR3 length equals 14 residues. Trimming left V 6 bases short and J 5 bases short, with 17 bases between. Germline V gene data show CDR1 as LNHDA and CDR2 as SQIVND (reference sequence). The CDR3 protein is CASSNPGSEDEQYF. The CDR3 bases are TGTGCCAGTAGCAACCCTGGGTCCGAGGACGAGCAGTACTTC.

This clone was counted once. This sequence joins TRBV7-6 and TRBJ2-5, with a tentative D call TRBD1 (6 bases). Trimming shortened V by 5 bases and J by 2 bases, and 12 bases separated the two germline ends. Germline V gene data show CDR1 as SGHVS and CDR2 as FNYEAQ. The CDR3 covers 14 residues. The CDR3 DNA reads TGTGCCAGCAGCGGGAAAGGACAGCAAGAGACCCAGTACTTC. Protein: CASSGKGQQETQYF.

The chain recombines TRBV18 with TRBJ2-7; TRBD1 agrees at 7 bases. The germline CDR1 and CDR2 sequences are KGHSH and LQKENI. Germline trimming cut 3 bases from V and 7 bases from J; bases unmatched to any gene: 9. The CDR3 sequence is 14 residues long. The DNA for the CDR3 is TGTGCCAGCTCACCGAGGTCCGACAGGGCTGAGCAGTACTTC. Translation: CASSPRSDRAEQYF.

The chain carries TRBV7-8 and TRBJ1-3, with D hard to call. The germline gives CDR1 SGHVS, CDR2 FQNEAQ. This CDR3 is built from 15 residues. The ends were cut back, 1 base at V and 0 bases at J, with 7 bases in the middle. The CDR3 nucleotides read TGTGCCAGCAGCTTAGAACAGTTCTCTGGAAACACCATATATTTT. Amino acids: CASSLEQFSGNTIYF.

This clone was detected only once. V usage is TRBV29-1 and J usage is TRBJ1-2, with D possibly being TRBD1 (5 bases). V dropped 4 bases and J dropped 4 bases, with 10 bases sitting between them. Germline-derived CDR1 and CDR2 are SQVTM and ANQGSEA. This CDR3 is built from 12 residues. This CDR3 is CSVAGGSYGYTF. The CDR3 region has the DNA TGCAGCGTTGCCGGGGGTTCCTATGGCTACACCTTC. The full variable domain, with the rest looked up from reference TRBV29-1 and TRBJ1-2, is SAVISQKPSRDICQRGTSLTIQCQVDSQVTMMFWYRQQPGQSLTLIATANQGSEATYESGFVIDKFPISRPNLTFSTLTVSNMSPEDSSIYLCSVAGGSYGYTFGSGTRLTVV.

V gene TRBV11-3 combines with J gene TRBJ2-5; the D is unclear. V was cut by 2 bases and J by 3 bases, with 4 bases left in between. This CDR3 is built from 12 residues. The V gene's germline CDR1 is SGHNT and CDR2 YENEEA. The DNA for the CDR3 is TGTGCCAGCAGCTTAAATGAAGAGACCCAGTACTTC. Translating gives CASSLNEETQYF.

The chain employs TRBV2 and TRBJ2-3, with TRBD1 matching over 12 bases. The CDR3 runs 17 residues. Germline lookup yields CDR1 SNHLY and CDR2 FYNNEI. The J segment lost 4 bases and the V segment lost 2 bases, leaving 7 bases of the junction unmatched. CDR3 amino acids: CASSERGQGAIPDTQYF. The DNA of the CDR3 is TGTGCCAGCAGTGAACGGGGACAGGGGGCGATTCCAGATACGCAGTATTTT. Complete variable domain (other parts from reference TRBV2 and TRBJ2-3): EPEVTQTPSHQVTQMGQEVILRCVPISNHLYFYWYRQILGQKVEFLVSFYNNEISEKSEIFDDQFSVERPDGSNFTLKIRSTKLEDSAMYFCASSERGQGAIPDTQYFGPGTRLTVL.

The J gene is TRBJ2-3, the V gene TRBV11-1; unclear D gene. CDR3 length equals 17 residues. Germline CDR1 reads SGHAT; CDR2 reads FQDESV (reference sequence). Trimming took off 5 bases at V and 3 bases at J, with 21 bases between the two ends. The CDR3 sequence: CASSPLPGLGGTDTQYF. Written as DNA, the CDR3 is TGTGCCAGCAGCCCCCTCCCTGGCTTAGGTGGGACAGATACGCAGTATTTT. The whole variable domain, remainder taken from reference TRBV11-1 and TRBJ2-3, is EAEVAQSPRYKITEKSQAVAFWCDPISGHATLYWYRQILGQGPELLVQFQDESVVDDSQLPKDRFSAERLKGVDSTLKIQPAELGDSAMYLCASSPLPGLGGTDTQYFGPGTRLTVL.

The genes are TRBV5-4 and TRBJ1-1; D uncertain. V was pared by 0 bases and J by 8 bases, with 5 bases between. The CDR3 loop spans 11 amino acids. CDR1 and CDR2 from the germline V gene are SGHNT and YYREEE (reference sequence). CDR3 nucleotides: TGTGCCAGCAGCTTGGAAAGGGAAGCTTTCTTT. This encodes CASSLEREAFF.

V gene TRBV25-1 combines with J gene TRBJ2-1; D is possibly TRBD1 (5 bases). The V and J ends lost 6 bases and 0 bases respectively, with 12 bases between them. CDR3 length: 15 amino acids. The germline gives CDR1 MGHDK, CDR2 SYGVNS. The CDR3 region has the DNA TGTGCCAGCAGCCTACAGGTTAGCTCCTACAATGAGCAGTTCTTC. This encodes CASSLQVSSYNEQFF. Full variable domain (rest looked up from reference TRBV25-1 and TRBJ2-1): EADIYQTPRYLVIGTGKKITLECSQTMGHDKMYWYQQDPGMELHLIHYSYGVNSTEKGDLSSESTVSRIRTEHFPLTLESARPSHTSQYLCASSLQVSSYNEQFFGPGTRLTVL.

The chain employs TRBV4-3 and TRBJ1-4, with D maybe TRBD1 (5 bases). With 0 bases removed from V and 4 bases from J, the gap between germline ends came to 15 bases. The germline gives CDR1 LGHNA, CDR2 YSLEER. CDR3 size: 17 residues. CDR3 region: CASSQEARGALNEKLFF. In DNA form, the CDR3 reads TGCGCCAGCAGCCAAGAAGCGCGAGGGGCCCTTAATGAAAAACTGTTTTTT.

The J gene is TRBJ1-2, the V gene TRBV25-1; 8 positions agree with TRBD1. The CDR3 sequence is 12 residues long. Germline CDR1 is MGHDK and CDR2 is SYGVNS. With 8 bases clipped from V and 4 bases from J, the junction kept 3 bases outside the gene matches. The chain's CDR3 is CASLGQVYGYTF. The DNA of the CDR3 is TGTGCCAGCTTGGGACAGGTCTATGGCTACACCTTC.

This clone came up once. This chain uses TRBV9 with TRBJ2-2; 10 positions match TRBD1. Per germline, CDR1 SGDLS and CDR2 YYNGEE. The CDR3 totals 14 residues. The V gene end was trimmed by 3 bases and the J gene end by 4 bases; junction bases not matched to a gene: 0. The CDR3 bases are TGTGCCAGCAGCGGGACAGGGGGCACCGGGGAGCTGTTTTTT. This encodes CASSGTGGTGELFF.

Turning to this clone: The junction shows a germline mismatch at one end, possibly a read error. The gene calls are TRBV7-7 and TRBJ2-1; TRBD1 aligns across 7 bases. Per germline, CDR1 SSHAT and CDR2 FNYEAQ (reference sequence). The CDR3 totals 14 residues. CDR3 amino acids: CASSRGQTYNEQFF. The CDR3, as DNA: TGTGCTAGCAGCCGGGGACAGACCTACAATGAGCAGTTCTTC.

This clone was observed once. V gene TRBV19 combines with J gene TRBJ2-4; a possible D gene is TRBD1 (5 bases). The length of the CDR3 is 14 residues. Looked up from germline, CDR1 is LNHDA and CDR2 is SQIVND (reference sequence). V dropped 5 bases and J dropped 5 bases, with 13 bases sitting between them. The CDR3: CASSVQVRENIQYF. The CDR3 nucleotides are TGTGCCAGTAGTGTACAGGTTAGGGAAAACATTCAGTACTTC.

With regard to this clone: One junction end disagrees with the germline gene, perhaps due to a read error. The chain uses TRBV6-5 and TRBJ2-7, with a possible D match to TRBD2 (6 bases). Per the germline V gene, CDR1 is MNHEY and CDR2 is SVGAGI. The CDR3 sequence is 14 residues long. The chain's CDR3 is CASSENLPRGTTNF. For the CDR3, the DNA is TGTGCCAGCAGTGAGAACTTACCTCGCGGGACCACTAACTTC.